This passage covers 32 T cell receptor beta chains from one sample sequenced in a study of cytomegalovirus exposure and HLA in healthy donors. Repertoires were generated with immunoSEQ multiplex PCR, while TCRdb's copy carries only in-frame clones and drops some. This sample yields over 200,000 clones, of which approximately 88% are seen a single time; around 15% belongs to the top ten. Source material: PBMCs. Receptors were obtained from a woman aged 25 to 45 in good health and CMV-seropositive.

The chain has TRBV4-3 and TRBJ1-2, with D possibly being TRBD1 (5 bases). Germline V gene sequence: CDR1 LGHNA, CDR2 YSLEER. V shed 4 bases and J shed 4 bases, with 13 bases lying between them. CDR3 length equals 14 residues. CDR3 residues: CASSRTDRAYGYTF. CDR3 sequence (DNA): TGCGCCAGCAGCCGAACCGACAGAGCCTATGGCTACACCTTC.

The gene calls are TRBV6-5 and TRBJ2-1, with 7 bases that match TRBD2. The trim removed 7 bases at V and 9 bases at J, leaving 6 bases unmatched. The CDR3 runs to 12 residues. Per germline, CDR1 MNHEY and CDR2 SVGAGI. The CDR3 sequence: CASNPGGGEQFF. In DNA form, the CDR3 reads TGTGCCAGCAACCCGGGGGGAGGTGAGCAGTTCTTC.

The CDR3 here is CASSFTGQQNQPQHF. The CDR3 DNA reads as TGTGCCAGCAGTTTCACCGGACAGCAAAATCAGCCCCAGCATTTT. This rearrangement joins TRBV27 to TRBJ1-5; D may be TRBD1 (6 bases). CDR3 length: 15 residues. V was pared by 3 bases and J by 4 bases, with 13 bases between. CDR1 MNHEY and CDR2 SMNVEV come from the germline V gene (reference sequence).

The rearrangement uses TRBV29-1 and TRBJ2-7; 9 nucleotides align to TRBD1. The J segment lost 0 bases and the V segment lost 5 bases, leaving 14 bases of the junction unmatched. The CDR3 contains 17 residues. CDR1 is SQVTM and CDR2 is ANQGSEA in the germline V gene. This CDR3 reads CSVSSTGGHLSSYEQYF. In DNA form, the CDR3 reads TGCAGCGTTTCGTCGACAGGGGGACACCTTAGCTCCTACGAGCAGTACTTC.

This clone came up once. V and J are TRBV27 and TRBJ2-7; 7 positions match TRBD2. Trimming at V came to 3 bases and at J to 0 bases, leaving 2 bases not matched to a gene. Germline V gene lookup returns CDR1 MNHEY and CDR2 SMNVEV (reference sequence). This CDR3 has 14 residues. The CDR3 nucleotides are TGTGCCAGCAGTTTCGGGAGGAGCTCCTACGAGCAGTACTTC. This translates into CASSFGRSSYEQYF.

The chain joins TRBV5-1 to TRBJ2-7; D might be TRBD2 (5 bases). Trimming shortened V by 1 base and J by 2 bases, and 10 bases separated the two germline ends. The CDR3 is made up of 14 amino acids. Germline values: CDR1 SGHRS, CDR2 YFSETQ. The CDR3 protein is CASSLKGEPYEQYF. The CDR3 DNA reads as TGCGCCAGCAGCTTGAAGGGAGAGCCCTACGAGCAGTACTTC.

This chain links TRBV6-1 with TRBJ1-4; no reliable D call. The germline CDR1 and CDR2 sequences are MNHNS and SASEGT. V was shortened by 1 base and J by 8 bases, with 14 bases between the two germline ends. The CDR3 extends over 15 amino acids. The CDR3 sequence is CASSEVVEGFEKLFF. DNA of the CDR3: TGTGCCAGCAGTGAAGTGGTGGAGGGTTTCGAAAAACTGTTTTTT.

This clone occurred once. V is TRBV5-6 and J is TRBJ2-7, with 8 positions matching TRBD1. The CDR3 totals 14 residues. The J segment lost 3 bases and the V segment lost 0 bases, leaving 2 bases of the junction unmatched. Germline V gene sequence: CDR1 SGHDT, CDR2 YYEEEE. CDR3 DNA: TGTGCCAGCAGCTTGGACAGGGGGAGCTACGAGCAGTACTTC. It translates to CASSLDRGSYEQYF.

The V and J genes are TRBV9 and TRBJ2-7; 7 bases match TRBD1. This CDR3 is 15 amino acids long. Per the germline V gene, CDR1 is SGDLS and CDR2 is YYNGEE. Trimming cost V 0 bases and J 6 bases; bases outside gene matches: 9. CDR3 DNA sequence: TGTGCCAGCAGCGTAGGATTGACAGGGATTTTCGAGCAGTACTTC. Protein sequence: CASSVGLTGIFEQYF.

The chain couples TRBV10-3 to TRBJ2-7, with 8 bases lining up with TRBD2. The CDR3 consists of 13 residues. Germline CDR1 ENHRY, CDR2 SYGVKD. The V and J ends lost 8 bases and 2 bases, in that order; junction bases with no gene match: 5. DNA of the CDR3: TGTGCCATCGCGGGGGGATCCACCTACGAGCAGTACTTC. It codes for CAIAGGSTYEQYF.

The chain has TRBV28 and TRBJ2-1; 8 positions match TRBD2. With V trimmed by 3 bases and J by 10 bases, 5 bases remained unmatched. The germline gives CDR1 MDHEN, CDR2 SYDVKM. This CDR3 is 13 amino acids long. The CDR3 spells CASSFGGVWEQFF. The CDR3 DNA reads TGTGCCAGCAGTTTCGGGGGGGTTTGGGAGCAGTTCTTC.

V gene TRBV11-2 combines with J gene TRBJ2-7, with D tentatively TRBD2 (6 bases). This CDR3 comprises 16 residues. Germline V CDR1 and CDR2: SGHAT, FQNNGV. The ends were cut back, 5 bases at V and 4 bases at J, with 21 bases in the middle. The DNA of the CDR3 is TGTGCCAGCAGCCGAGGCGGGCTAGGAGGGATTTACGAGCAGTACTTC. Protein product: CASSRGGLGGIYEQYF.

This clone turned up a few times. The rearrangement joins TRBV30 to TRBJ1-5, with D unresolved. This CDR3 has 12 amino acids. V lost 7 bases and J lost 6, with 13 bases in between. The V gene's germline CDR1 is GTSNPN and CDR2 SVGIG (reference sequence). The CDR3 coding sequence is TGTGCCTTAGGGAGGGAATCTCAGCCCCAGCATTTT. The encoded protein is CALGRESQPQHF.

The CDR3 spells CASSLMAGKAYEQYF. CDR3 DNA sequence: TGTGCCAGCAGCTTAATGGCCGGCAAAGCCTACGAGCAGTACTTC. This chain uses TRBV7-3 with TRBJ2-7, with D unclear. V lost 1 base and J lost 2, with 12 bases in between. The CDR3 is 15 residues long. Germline CDR1 is SGHTA and CDR2 is FQGTGA.

The V call is TRBV5-4, the J call TRBJ1-2, with D hard to call. Germline V lookup: CDR1 SGHNT, CDR2 YYREEE (reference sequence). This CDR3 region has 15 residues. The V gene lost 0 bases and the J gene lost 4 bases, with 13 bases spanning the gap. The CDR3 DNA sequence: TGTGCCAGCAGCTTGGCCGGGGTCATCGCCTATGGCTACACCTTC. Protein product: CASSLAGVIAYGYTF. The full variable domain, rest sourced from reference TRBV5-4 and TRBJ1-2, is ETGVTQSPTHLIKTRGQQVTLRCSSQSGHNTVSWYQQALGQGPQFIFQYYREEENGRGNFPPRFSGLQFPNYSSELNVNALELDDSALYLCASSLAGVIAYGYTFGSGTRLTVV.

This clone appeared a few times. This chain joins TRBV5-1 and TRBJ1-1; D is undetermined. V was trimmed by 0 bases and J by 11 bases, leaving 11 bases between them. Germline loops: CDR1 SGHRS, CDR2 YFSETQ. CDR3 length: 12 residues. The CDR3 DNA sequence: TGCGCCAGCAGCTTGGACGGGAAAAGGGCTTTCTTT. It specifies CASSLDGKRAFF. Full variable domain (rest looked up from reference TRBV5-1 and TRBJ1-1): KAGVTQTPRYLIKTRGQQVTLSCSPISGHRSVSWYQQTPGQGLQFLFEYFSETQRNKGNFPGRFSGRQFSNSRSEMNVSTLELGDSALYLCASSLDGKRAFFGQGTRLTVV.

The chain employs TRBV27 and TRBJ2-1; the match to TRBD1 covers 8 bases. There are 16 residues in the CDR3. The germline CDR1 and CDR2 sequences are MNHEY and SMNVEV (reference sequence). With 5 bases clipped from V and 8 bases from J, the junction kept 14 bases outside the gene matches. DNA of the CDR3: TGTGCCAGCAGTCCGTCTCAGACAGGGGAAGGCCATGAGCAGTTCTTC. Translation: CASSPSQTGEGHEQFF.

This chain joins TRBV4-1 and TRBJ2-5, with 11 nucleotides matching TRBD2. The trim removed 1 base at V and 1 base at J, leaving 5 bases unmatched. The CDR3 consists of 17 residues. Per germline, CDR1 MGHRA and CDR2 YSYEKL. For the CDR3, the DNA is TGCGCCAGCAGCCAAGCCCCTAGCGGGAGGCCCCAAGAGACCCAGTACTTC. Translated, it gives CASSQAPSGRPQETQYF.

This clone was observed many times. CDR3 in amino acids: CASSLQYSGGGTDTQYF. For the CDR3, the DNA is TGTGCCAGCAGCTTACAGTACAGCGGGGGAGGGACAGATACGCAGTATTTT. V is TRBV7-9 and J is TRBJ2-3, with TRBD2 identical over 8 bases. CDR3 length: 17 residues. Germline assignment: CDR1 SEHNR and CDR2 FQNEAQ (reference sequence). The J segment lost 3 bases and the V segment lost 2 bases, leaving 10 bases of the junction unmatched.

The chain combines TRBV27 with TRBJ2-1; a possible D gene is TRBD1 (5 bases). Trimming stripped 3 bases from V and 7 bases from J, with 10 bases between. CDR1 MNHEY and CDR2 SMNVEV come from the germline V gene (reference sequence). This CDR3 region has 13 residues. The CDR3 loop reads CASSFRRANEQFF. For the CDR3, the DNA is TGTGCCAGCAGTTTCCGCAGGGCTAATGAGCAGTTCTTC.

The J gene is TRBJ1-4, the V gene TRBV30, with 7 bases matching TRBD1. Per the germline V gene, CDR1 is GTSNPN and CDR2 is SVGIG (reference sequence). V shed 1 base and J 0 bases; nucleotides not matched to a gene: 11. CDR3 length: 18 residues. CDR3 DNA: TGTGCCTGGAGTGCCCCCCGGAGACAGGGTACAACTAATGAAAAACTGTTTTTT. Translation gives CAWSAPRRQGTTNEKLFF.

The chain couples TRBV5-6 to TRBJ2-7; 8 bases are shared with TRBD2. CDR1 and CDR2 from the germline V gene are SGHDT and YYEEEE. The CDR3 totals 14 residues. V was pared by 4 bases and J by 2 bases, with 5 bases of the junction left unmatched. DNA of the CDR3: TGTGCCAGCAGCGGGGGACTAGTTCCCTACGAGCAGTACTTC. The encoded protein is CASSGGLVPYEQYF.

This clone was picked up one time. This sequence joins TRBV7-2 and TRBJ2-7; the D is unclear. There are 15 residues in the CDR3. Trimming left V 1 base short and J 2 bases short, with 12 bases between. From germline, CDR1 is SGHTA and CDR2 FQGNSA. In nucleotides, the CDR3 is TGTGCCAGCAGCTTAGGAGGTACAGCCGCCTACGAGCAGTACTTC. Its protein product is CASSLGGTAAYEQYF.

CDR3 amino acids: CSALEGGGYTF. The DNA for the CDR3 is TGCAGTGCTCTGGAGGGAGGTGGCTACACCTTC. This rearrangement joins TRBV20-1 to TRBJ1-2; D unresolved. V dropped 5 bases and J dropped 7 bases, with 11 bases sitting between them. Germline V gives CDR1 DFQATT, CDR2 SNEGSKA (reference sequence). The CDR3 length is 11 residues.

This clone showed up many times. Other DNA sequences in the same sample also yield this CDR3. The chain uses TRBV2 and TRBJ2-7; D may be TRBD1 (5 bases). The CDR3 length is 14 residues. Germline values: CDR1 SNHLY, CDR2 FYNNEI. Between the trimmed V and J ends, which lost 0 bases and 5 bases, there was a span of 11 bases. Written as DNA, the CDR3 is TGTGCCAGCAGTGAAGCAGGGGTTCGGCACGAGCAGTACTTC. It encodes CASSEAGVRHEQYF.

The chain combines TRBV9 with TRBJ2-1; 9 nucleotides match TRBD2. The CDR3 is 14 residues long. Germline assignment: CDR1 SGDLS and CDR2 YYNGEE. V lost 3 bases, J lost 4 bases, and 2 bases stayed unmatched. The CDR3, as DNA: TGTGCCAGCAGCGCTAGCGGGACTTACAATGAGCAGTTCTTC. It translates to CASSASGTYNEQFF.

The rearrangement uses TRBV28 and TRBJ2-1, with 10 bases that match TRBD2. CDR3 length: 16 amino acids. Germline CDR1 and CDR2: MDHEN and SYDVKM. V gave up 10 bases and J gave up 0 bases; unmatched junction bases: 9. CDR3 nucleotide sequence: TGTGCCATCGAGAGCGGGAGGGTGAGCTCCTACAATGAGCAGTTCTTC. This sequence encodes CAIESGRVSSYNEQFF.

This clone was counted a few times. The same CDR3 arises from other DNA sequences in this sample as well. V is TRBV28 and J is TRBJ2-7; D assignment may be TRBD1 or TRBD2 (5 bases each). There are 11 residues in the CDR3. Germline CDR1 is MDHEN and CDR2 is SYDVKM. The germline V and J ends were trimmed by 2 bases and 6 bases, with 5 bases remaining between them. For the CDR3, the DNA is TGTGCCAGCAGTTTAGGGGGCGAGCAGTACTTC. This sequence encodes CASSLGGEQYF.

V gene TRBV7-9 combines with J gene TRBJ1-2, with D possibly matching TRBD1 (6 bases). Germline loops: CDR1 SEHNR, CDR2 FQNEAQ (reference sequence). The V end was cut by 6 bases, the J end by 0 bases, with 14 bases between. The length of the CDR3 is 15 residues. CDR3 DNA: TGTGCCAGCAGACCAGGACAGCTAACTAACTATGGCTACACCTTC. Protein product: CASRPGQLTNYGYTF.

The chain employs TRBV19 and TRBJ1-5; TRBD1 matches at 8 bases. The CDR3 sequence is 16 residues long. V lost 5 bases, J lost 0 bases, and 6 bases stayed unmatched. Germline loops: CDR1 LNHDA, CDR2 SQIVND (reference sequence). CDR3: CASSSGGTNSNQPQHF. As DNA, the CDR3 is TGTGCCAGTAGTTCAGGGGGCACCAATAGCAATCAGCCCCAGCATTTT.

The chain couples TRBV20-1 to TRBJ2-4; TRBD1 might be the D (6 bases). The germline gives CDR1 DFQATT, CDR2 SNEGSKA (reference sequence). CDR3 size: 10 residues. The CDR3 is CSGTLNIQYF. Here the CDR3 DNA reads TGCTCCGGGACATTAAACATTCAGTACTTC.

The gene calls are TRBV5-6 and TRBJ1-2; D call uncertain. The CDR3 is made up of 14 amino acids. Trimming took off 3 bases at V and 7 bases at J, with 16 bases between the two ends. Germline V gives CDR1 SGHDT, CDR2 YYEEEE. CDR3 protein: CASSWTRSWGGYTF. CDR3 DNA sequence: TGTGCCAGCAGCTGGACCCGATCCTGGGGTGGCTACACCTTC.